This TCR beta chain appears in the sequencing data of a study of cytomegalovirus exposure and HLA in healthy donors. It was with 60 Vbeta and 13 Jbeta primers that the PCR ran. Assay: immunoSEQ multiplex PCR; the TCRdb copy retains only in-frame clones and omits some. This sample yields more than 85,000 clones, of which about 73% are seen a single time; 1.3% belongs to the top ten. The germline CDR1 and CDR2 sequences are DFQATT and SNEGSKA (reference sequence). Trimming cost V 1 base and J 8 bases, with 8 bases left between them. The CDR3 consists of 11 residues. A note on this clone: The antigen is unknown.

Findings and caveats of the study: A few CMV-associated chains proved CMV antigen-specific in vitro. The study reported that TCR beta sequences accurately predicted HLA-A and HLA-B alleles in most subjects. Earlier analysis yielded a pattern in which most TCR beta V segments were productive about 90% or about 30% of the time.

Source material: PBMCs. This rearrangement joins TRBV20-1 to TRBJ1-2; D is undetermined. The source of this sequence is a woman between 25 and 40 years old in good health and CMV-seronegative. CDR3 nucleotides: TGCAGTGCTAGAGGAGGGCACGGCTACACCTTC. Translating it yields CSARGGHGYTF.